Following are 8 T cell receptor beta chains from one sample sequenced in a study of T cell responses to AZD1222 COVID-19 vaccine. Libraries were prepared by immunoSEQ multiplex PCR; TCRdb keeps only in-frame clonotypes and omits some of them. The table includes around 110,000 clones, about nine tenths detected once. This specimen consisted of peripheral blood, obtained 28 days after the second AZD1222 dose. Every receptor here comes from an adult who received the AZD1222 COVID-19 vaccine.

The rearrangement uses TRBV7-8 and TRBJ2-7, with D perhaps TRBD2 (5 bases). V was pared by 3 bases and J by 2 bases, with 8 bases between. Germline-derived CDR1 and CDR2 are SGHVS and FQNEAQ. The CDR3 covers 13 residues. The CDR3 spells CASSLARAYEQYF. For the CDR3, the DNA is TGTGCCAGCAGCTTGGCGAGGGCCTACGAGCAGTACTTC.

Regarding this clone: Germline is not matched at one junction end, which may reflect a read error. The chain employs TRBV27 and TRBJ1-5; possible D gene TRBD1, 5 bases. The CDR3 extends over 14 amino acids. Per the germline V gene, CDR1 is MNHEY and CDR2 is SMNVEV (reference sequence). The CDR3, as DNA: TGTGCCAGCAGTTTCGGGGCCGACAATCATCCCCAGCATTTT. Translated: CASSFGADNHPQHF.

This chain links TRBV30 with TRBJ1-5; 8 bases are a match to TRBD1. Trimming took 5 bases from V and 4 from J; bases not matched to a gene: 4. The CDR3 is made up of 13 amino acids. Germline CDR1 is GTSNPN and CDR2 is SVGIG (reference sequence). CDR3 in DNA: TGTGCCTGGTCCCGGGACAGGAATCAGCCCCAGCATTTT. Translation: CAWSRDRNQPQHF.

About this clone: The same CDR3 arises from other DNA sequences in this sample as well. The rearrangement links TRBV28 to TRBJ1-2, with 7 nucleotides matching TRBD1. The junction had 1 base not matched to a gene; V was cut back by 2 bases and J by 4 bases. From germline, CDR1 is MDHEN and CDR2 SYDVKM. The CDR3 runs to 13 residues. The CDR3 region is CASSLRQGYGYTF. The CDR3 bases are TGTGCCAGCAGTTTAAGACAGGGCTATGGCTACACCTTC.

A few counts support this clone. The genes are TRBV3-1 (or the pseudogene TRBV3-2) and TRBJ1-1; 7 bases agree with TRBD1. Germline V lookup: CDR1 LGHDT, CDR2 YNNKEL (reference sequence). CDR3 length: 16 residues. V gave up 0 bases and J gave up 2 bases; unmatched junction bases: 6. CDR3 coding DNA: TGTGCCAGCAGCCAAGATGGGACAGACTACAACACTGAAGCTTTCTTT. Translated: CASSQDGTDYNTEAFF.

The rearrangement uses TRBV28 and TRBJ2-1; 8 bases match TRBD1. The CDR3 covers 20 residues. The germline V gene has CDR1 MDHEN and CDR2 SYDVKM. J gave up 0 bases and V 1 base, and 14 bases lay outside the gene matches. For the CDR3, the DNA is TGTGCCAGCAGTTTATCGGACAGGGTTGAATTACCGAGCTCCTACAATGAGCAGTTCTTC. It specifies CASSLSDRVELPSSYNEQFF.

The chain combines TRBV24-1 with TRBJ2-7; 8 positions agree with TRBD1. Germline V CDR1 and CDR2: KGHDR, SFDVKD. Trimming at V came to 6 bases and at J to 7 bases, leaving 10 bases not matched to a gene. The CDR3 contains 14 residues. CDR3 sequence (DNA): TGTGCCACCAGTCCGACAGGGGCCCTAGGGGAGCAGTACTTC. Protein sequence: CATSPTGALGEQYF.

The chain is built from TRBV28 and TRBJ1-6; a possible D gene is TRBD1 (6 bases). The CDR3 is made up of 13 amino acids. Germline V gene lookup returns CDR1 MDHEN and CDR2 SYDVKM. V lost 6 bases and J lost 15, with 18 bases in between. CDR3 DNA: TGTGCCAGCAGGAGACAGGACCTCTTGGTCCTCCACTTT. As protein: CASRRQDLLVLHF. The whole variable domain, filled in from reference TRBV28 and TRBJ1-6, reads DVKVTQSSRYLVKRTGEKVFLECVQDMDHENMFWYRQDPGLGLRLIYFSYDVKMKEKGDIPEGYSVSREKKERFSLILESASTNQTSMYLCASRRQDLLVLHFGNGTRLTVT.